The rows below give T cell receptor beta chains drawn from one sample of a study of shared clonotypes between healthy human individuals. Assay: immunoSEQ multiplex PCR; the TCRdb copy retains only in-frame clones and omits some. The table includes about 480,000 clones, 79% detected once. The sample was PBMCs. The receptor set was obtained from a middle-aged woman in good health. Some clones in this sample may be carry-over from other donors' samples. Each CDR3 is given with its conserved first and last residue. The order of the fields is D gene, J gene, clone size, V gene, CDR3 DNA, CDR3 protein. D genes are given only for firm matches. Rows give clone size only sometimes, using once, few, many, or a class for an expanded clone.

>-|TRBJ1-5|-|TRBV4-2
TGTGCCAGCAGCCAGACAGGCGGAGGCAATCAGCCCCAGCATTTT
CASSQTGGGNQPQHF
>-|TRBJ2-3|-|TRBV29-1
TGCAGCGTTGATGTCCACGGGGTTCCAGATACGCAGTATTTT
CSVDVHGVPDTQYF
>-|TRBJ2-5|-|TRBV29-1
TGCAGCGTTGCCAGGGTTTTGGTCGAGACCCAGTACTTC
CSVARVLVETQYF
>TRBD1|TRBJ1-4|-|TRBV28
TGTGCCAGTCTATCACAGGGGGCGCAAAAACTGTTTTTT
CASLSQGAQKLFF
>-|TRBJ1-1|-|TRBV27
TGTGCCAGCAGGGGCAGGGGTTTGACTGAAGCTTTCTTT
CASRGRGLTEAFF
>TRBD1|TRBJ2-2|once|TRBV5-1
TGCGCCAGCAGGCCAGACAGGGGCCCTTCGAACACCGGGGAGCTGTTTTTT
CASRPDRGPSNTGELFF
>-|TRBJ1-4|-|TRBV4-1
TGCGCCAGCAGCCCGGGACAAACAACTAATGAAAAACTGTTTTTT
CASSPGQTTNEKLFF
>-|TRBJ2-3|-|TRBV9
TGTGCCAGCAGCGTAGTCCTAAGCGTGGACAGCTCTAGCACAGATACGCAGTATTTT
CASSVVLSVDSSSTDTQYF
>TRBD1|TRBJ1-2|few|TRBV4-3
TGCGCCAGCAGCCAGGATTCCGGGACAGGGGTGGGAGGCTACACCTTC
CASSQDSGTGVGGYTF
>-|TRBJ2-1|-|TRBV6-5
TGTGCCAGCACCCCTGAGGGGCCCGACAATGAGCAGTTCTTC
CASTPEGPDNEQFF
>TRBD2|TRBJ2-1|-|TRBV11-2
TGTGCCAGCAGCTTAGACCGAAGCGGGACTGAGCAGTTCTTC
CASSLDRSGTEQFF
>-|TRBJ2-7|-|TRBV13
TGTGCCAGCAGCCCGAGAGGGGATCGAGGCTACGAGCAGTACTTC
CASSPRGDRGYEQYF
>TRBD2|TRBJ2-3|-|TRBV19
TGTGCCAGTAGGAGTGGGTTTGGGACTAGCGTCGCAGATACGCAGTATTTT
CASRSGFGTSVADTQYF
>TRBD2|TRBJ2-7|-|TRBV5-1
TGCGCCAGCAGCTTGGTTGGGACTAGCGAGGACGAGCAGTACTTC
CASSLVGTSEDEQYF
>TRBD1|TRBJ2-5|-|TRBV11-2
TGTGCCAGCAGCCCAGGGGGCACCTTGTACCAAGAGACCCAGTACTTC
CASSPGGTLYQETQYF
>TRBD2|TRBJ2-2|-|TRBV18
TGTGCCAGCTCACCACTCGGGACTAGCGGCGGGGAGCTGTTTTTT
CASSPLGTSGGELFF
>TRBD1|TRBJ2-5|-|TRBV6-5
TGTGCCAGCAGCGACAGGGGTGGTGAGACCCAGTACTTC
CASSDRGGETQYF
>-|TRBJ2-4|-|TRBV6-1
TGTGCCAGAAACGAACAGGGTCCCTTTGTTAACATTCAGTACTTC
CARNEQGPFVNIQYF
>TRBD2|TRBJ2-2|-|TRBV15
TGTGCCACCGGGGTACTAGCGGGATTAAAGGTCGGGGAGCTGTTTTTT
CATGVLAGLKVGELFF
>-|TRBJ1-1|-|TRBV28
TGTGCCAGCAGTCCTCCGGCGCAGGGCACTGAAGCTTTCTTT
CASSPPAQGTEAFF
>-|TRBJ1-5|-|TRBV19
TGTGCCAGTAGTATAAAGTGGGGGCAGCCCCAGCATTTT
CASSIKWGQPQHF
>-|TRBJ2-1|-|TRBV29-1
TGCAGCGTTGGGGACATTCTTAAGTTCTTC
CSVGDILKFF
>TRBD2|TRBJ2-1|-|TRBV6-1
TGTGCCAGCAGTGAAGCGGGGGTGCCAGGGGTCCCGGGACTAGCGGGTTACAATGAGCAGTTCTTC
CASSEAGVPGVPGLAGYNEQFF
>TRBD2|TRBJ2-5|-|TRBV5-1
TGCGCCAGCAGCTTAGGGACTAGCGGGAGGGGGTTCCAAGAGACCCAGTACTTC
CASSLGTSGRGFQETQYF
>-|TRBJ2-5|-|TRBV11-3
TGTGCCAGCAGCTTAGGGACCCCAGAGACCCAGTACTTC
CASSLGTPETQYF
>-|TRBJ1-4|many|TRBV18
TGTGCCAGCTCACCACCGGCGAGTGAAAAACTGTTTTTT
CASSPPASEKLFF
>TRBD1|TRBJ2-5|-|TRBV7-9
TGCGCCAGCAGCCAAGAAGCCGGGACAGGCGGTGAGACCCAGTACTTC
CASSQEAGTGGETQYF
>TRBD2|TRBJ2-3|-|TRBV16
TGTGCCAGCAGCCGCCAACTAGCGGGGGACACAGATACGCAGTATTTT
CASSRQLAGDTDTQYF
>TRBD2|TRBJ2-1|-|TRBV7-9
TGTGCCAGCAGCTCATTAGCGGGAGCAGCGCCTACTTACAATGAGCAGTTCTTC
CASSSLAGAAPTYNEQFF